This T cell receptor beta chain stems from a study of T cells in Graves' hyperthyroidism and ophthalmopathy. Study-wide results and limits: Researchers found most expanded thyroid clonotypes above 0.001 in blood as well.

The study excluded patients with uncontrolled infection, other autoimmune disease, pregnancy or lactation. This CDR3 contains 17 residues. CDR1 is LGHNA and CDR2 is YSLEER in the germline V gene. The junction had 12 bases not matched to a gene; V was cut back by 4 bases and J by 6 bases. Template material for amplifying TCR beta CDR3 regions consisted of RNA transcripts. An initial round of RT-PCR targeting the TCR CDR3 relied on the HTBI primer set. Using its own MiXCR run on the multiplex PCR reads, TCRdb lists one record per CDR3 protein. The sample lists just under 750,000 distinct CDR3 sequences, 30% to 40% occurring once. A word on this clonotype: Its antigen is still unknown.

The genes are TRBV4-3 and TRBJ2-5; 12 bases align to TRBD2. The sequenced sample was blood. This TCR was sampled from a woman in her 40s with Graves' hyperthyroidism. The CDR3 DNA follows: TGCGCCAGCAGCCCAGTACTAGCGGGAGGACGCGCGAAGACCCAGTACTTC. Amino acid sequence: CASSPVLAGGRAKTQYF.